The 25 T cell receptor beta chains below come from one sample, sequenced in a study of blood T cells in healthy people across ages (dated by TCRdb to between 2014 and 2016). The protocol used for the library was 5' RACE. TCRdb records Illumina HiSeq 2500 as the sequencer. A second PCR of about 6 to 12 cycles was run with a J-beta primer mix and a sample-barcoded 5' primer. TCRdb cleaned the public reads at Q25 with fastp, built clones with MiXCR and kept in-frame beta chains. Each entry is one CDR3 protein sequence, shown with its most common DNA and genes. The sample contains around 710,000 distinct CDR3 sequences, more than 40% of them found a single time. The ten largest clones capture roughly 20% of the sample. Sequenced input: blood. These receptors came from a woman between 55 and 75 years old in good health.

This clonotype was picked up one time. The chain employs TRBV29-1 and TRBJ2-1; 10 bases align to TRBD2. V was clipped by 4 bases and J by 7 bases; unmatched bases: 7. The CDR3 runs to 14 residues. Per the germline V gene, CDR1 is SQVTM and CDR2 is ANQGSEA. CDR3 protein: CSVGGSSGRNEQFF. The CDR3 DNA follows: TGCAGCGTTGGAGGGTCTAGCGGGAGAAATGAGCAGTTCTTC.

This rearrangement joins TRBV10-3 to TRBJ2-7, with TRBD2 identical over 10 bases. The CDR3 consists of 14 residues. Germline V lookup: CDR1 ENHRY, CDR2 SYGVKD. With 5 bases clipped from V and 5 bases from J, the junction kept 6 bases outside the gene matches. The CDR3 bases are TGTGCCATCAGTAATCTAGCGGGAGCCCACGAGCAGTACTTC. It is translated as CAISNLAGAHEQYF.

CDR3 residues: CASSGEGLTEAFF. The DNA of the CDR3 is TGTGCCAGCAGTGGGGAGGGGCTCACTGAAGCTTTCTTT. The chain recombines TRBV27 with TRBJ1-1; weak D call: TRBD1 (5 bases). The CDR3 is 13 amino acids. Germline values: CDR1 MNHEY, CDR2 SMNVEV (reference sequence). The ends were cut back, 5 bases at V and 4 bases at J, with 11 bases in the middle.

The CDR3 protein is CASSRDRDPIYGQYF. The CDR3 region has the DNA TGTGCCAGCTCACGAGACAGGGACCCAATCTACGGGCAGTACTTC. This sequence joins TRBV18 and TRBJ2-4; 7 nucleotides line up with TRBD1. V lost 4 bases, J lost 13 bases, and 16 bases stayed unmatched. This CDR3 has 15 residues. Germline lookup yields CDR1 KGHSH and CDR2 LQKENI.

The V gene is TRBV7-2, the J gene TRBJ2-7; a possible D gene is TRBD1 (5 bases). Germline V gives CDR1 SGHTA, CDR2 FQGNSA. The V and J ends lost 0 bases and 3 bases respectively, with 12 bases between them. The CDR3 runs 15 residues. The CDR3 coding sequence is TGTGCCAGCAGCTTAGCGCTAGGGGAACTCTACGAGCAGTACTTC. Translation gives CASSLALGELYEQYF.

On this clonotype: At one of its ends the junction is not consistent with the germline gene, which may arise from a read error. CDR3 protein: CSARPGGEVNTEAFF. In DNA, the CDR3 is TGCAGTGCTAGACCCGGGGGGGAGGTGAACACCGAAGCTTTCTTT. V is TRBV20-1 and J is TRBJ1-1; D perhaps matches TRBD1 (5 bases). The CDR3 extends over 15 amino acids. The germline V gene has CDR1 DFQATT and CDR2 SNEGSKA (reference sequence).

This clonotype was observed a few times. The chain carries TRBV12-3 or TRBV12-4 and TRBJ2-3; no clear D. Trimming pared 2 bases from V and 1 base from J, leaving 7 bases between. The CDR3 spans 14 residues. CDR3 DNA: TGTGCCAGCAGTTTAACAGCCGGCACAGATACGCAGTATTTT. Its translation is CASSLTAGTDTQYF.

This clonotype was detected ten times or more. The chain recombines TRBV29-1 with TRBJ2-1, with TRBD2 identical over 8 bases. CDR1 is SQVTM, CDR2 ANQGSEA, per germline. This CDR3 has 16 amino acids. The V segment lost 3 bases and the J segment 1 base; nucleotides outside the gene matches: 8. This chain's CDR3 is CSVELAGMGSYNEQFF. The CDR3 DNA reads as TGCAGCGTTGAGTTAGCGGGGATGGGTTCCTACAATGAGCAGTTCTTC.

The chain couples TRBV27 to TRBJ2-7, with D possibly being TRBD1 (6 bases). Germline-derived CDR1 and CDR2 are MNHEY and SMNVEV (reference sequence). The CDR3 extends over 14 amino acids. Trimming cost V 5 bases and J 6 bases, with 17 bases left between them. CDR3 DNA sequence: TGTGCCAGCAGTAGGCAGGGGCCTCCTGGCGAGCAGTACTTC. It translates to CASSRQGPPGEQYF.

This clonotype was found many times. This chain connects TRBV5-6 to TRBJ2-7; D possibly corresponds to TRBD2 (5 bases). V was clipped by 6 bases and J by 6 bases, with 16 bases between them. The CDR3 length is 13 residues. The germline V gene encodes CDR1 SGHDT and CDR2 YYEEEE. The CDR3 sequence: CASTAEGRAEQYF. The CDR3 nucleotides are TGTGCCAGCACCGCAGAGGGTAGGGCCGAGCAGTACTTC.

The rearrangement joins TRBV12-3 or TRBV12-4 to TRBJ1-6; D perhaps matches TRBD1 (5 bases). This CDR3 contains 14 residues. V dropped 6 bases and J dropped 9 bases, with 15 bases sitting between them. CDR3 DNA: TGTGCCAGCAGGACGACAGCGGTGGGTTCACCCCTCCACTTT. Amino acids: CASRTTAVGSPLHF.

This clonotype was found a few times. The rearrangement links TRBV12-3 or TRBV12-4 to TRBJ2-1; 9 bases map to TRBD1. This CDR3 has 16 amino acids. V dropped 5 bases and J dropped 9; count of bases not matched to a gene: 14. The CDR3 here is CASSPVDRGSGGEQFF. CDR3 in DNA: TGTGCCAGCAGTCCCGTCGACAGGGGGAGTGGGGGTGAGCAGTTCTTC.

This clonotype was observed a single time. This sequence is one base from a far larger clone and is likely a read error. V usage is TRBV13 and J usage is TRBJ2-5, with D unresolved. CDR3 length: 12 amino acids. Germline V gene sequence: CDR1 PRHDT, CDR2 FYEKMQ (reference sequence). Written as DNA, the CDR3 is TGTGGCAGCAGCTTAGTCCAAGAGACCCAGTACTTC. Protein: CGSSLVQETQYF.

This clonotype was detected a few times. The chain recombines TRBV12-3 or TRBV12-4 with TRBJ2-7; D is possibly TRBD1 (6 bases). The CDR3 is 12 amino acids. V was trimmed by 3 bases and J by 5 bases, leaving 8 bases between them. CDR3 DNA sequence: TGTGCCAGCAGTTTCAAGGGGGACGAGCAGTACTTC. Translated, it gives CASSFKGDEQYF.

The chain links TRBV6-6 to TRBJ2-7; 10 nucleotides line up with TRBD2. Germline loops: CDR1 MNHNY, CDR2 SVGAGI (reference sequence). The V and J ends lost 2 bases and 4 bases, in that order; junction bases with no gene match: 5. The CDR3 is made up of 15 amino acids. In nucleotides, the CDR3 is TGTGCCAGCAGTTACCCCCTAGCGGGAGTTTACGAGCAGTACTTC. The encoded protein is CASSYPLAGVYEQYF.

This chain connects TRBV3-1 to TRBJ2-2; maybe TRBD1 (5 bases). V was cut by 1 base and J by 6 bases, with 12 bases left in between. This CDR3 is 15 amino acids long. Germline assignment: CDR1 LGHDT and CDR2 YNNKEL (reference sequence). CDR3 region: CASSQVAGMAGELFF. The CDR3 nucleotides are TGTGCCAGCAGCCAAGTGGCAGGGATGGCCGGGGAGCTGTTTTTT.

This chain connects TRBV20-1 to TRBJ2-7; TRBD1 matches 11 bases. The CDR3 consists of 14 residues. Losses at the gene ends were 7 bases for V and 2 bases for J; bases not matched to a gene: 7. Germline lookup yields CDR1 DFQATT and CDR2 SNEGSKA (reference sequence). This CDR3 is CSGNRDRGTYEQYF. CDR3 DNA: TGCAGTGGTAACCGGGACAGGGGGACCTACGAGCAGTACTTC.

The V gene is TRBV11-3, the J gene TRBJ2-2; TRBD2 aligns across 12 bases. The J segment lost 6 bases and the V segment lost 5 bases, leaving 10 bases of the junction unmatched. Germline CDR1 is SGHNT and CDR2 is YENEEA. This CDR3 is 17 amino acids long. In DNA form, the CDR3 reads TGTGCCAGCAGCAGGACTAGCGGGATGTCCCCTCCCGGGGAGCTGTTTTTT. Translating gives CASSRTSGMSPPGELFF.

This clonotype was observed at least ten times. This chain uses TRBV20-1 with TRBJ1-5; D gene ambiguous. V lost 3 bases, J lost 3 bases, and 9 bases lay in between. Germline V lookup: CDR1 DFQATT, CDR2 SNEGSKA (reference sequence). There are 13 residues in the CDR3. The CDR3 DNA reads TGCAGTGCTAGGAAAACAGACAATCAGCCCCAGCATTTT. Protein sequence: CSARKTDNQPQHF.

This sequence joins TRBV29-1 and TRBJ1-2; D is perhaps TRBD1 (5 bases). The V and J ends lost 4 bases and 3 bases respectively, with 15 bases between them. CDR1 SQVTM and CDR2 ANQGSEA come from the germline V gene. The CDR3 consists of 14 residues. Here the CDR3 DNA reads TGCAGCGTTGCAGGGTACGGCTTGGACTATGGCTACACCTTC. Translating it yields CSVAGYGLDYGYTF.

The chain combines TRBV4-1 with TRBJ2-4, with D perhaps assigned TRBD1 or TRBD2 (5 bases each). Trimming left V 0 bases short and J 0 bases short, with 15 bases between. Germline CDR1 MGHRA, CDR2 YSYEKL. There are 18 residues in the CDR3. CDR3: CASSQDDRDAGAKNIQYF. The CDR3 coding sequence is TGCGCCAGCAGCCAAGATGACCGGGACGCTGGAGCCAAAAACATTCAGTACTTC.

This clonotype was picked up a small number of times. This chain uses TRBV6-6 with TRBJ2-1; no clear D gene. The germline V gene encodes CDR1 MNHNY and CDR2 SVGAGI (reference sequence). CDR3 length: 14 amino acids. V dropped 8 bases and J dropped 7 bases, with 18 bases sitting between them. The CDR3 sequence: CASLRIGSHNEQFF. The CDR3 coding sequence is TGTGCCAGCCTGAGAATTGGATCTCATAATGAGCAGTTCTTC.

This clonotype occurred a few times. The chain uses TRBV5-1 and TRBJ2-7, with no clear D. The V end lost 1 base, the J end lost 7 bases, and 12 bases lay between the germline ends. Germline V gene data show CDR1 as SGHRS and CDR2 as YFSETQ. The CDR3 totals 13 residues. The CDR3, as DNA: TGCGCCAGCAGCTTGAAGGAAGGCTCTGAGCAGTACTTC. Its protein product is CASSLKEGSEQYF.

The chain joins TRBV6-2 or TRBV6-3 to TRBJ2-7; D remains ambiguous. The CDR3 is 12 residues long. Per the germline V gene, CDR1 is MNHEY and CDR2 is SVGEGT. Trimming cost V 5 bases and J 7 bases, with 12 bases left between them. CDR3 amino acids: CASSPRLREQYF. As DNA, the CDR3 is TGTGCCAGCAGTCCCCGTCTTAGGGAGCAGTACTTC.

With respect to this clonotype: One base away lies a much larger clone, so this may be a sequencing read error. The chain recombines TRBV10-3 with TRBJ2-5; D is unclear. V lost 2 bases to trimming and J lost 1 base, with 8 bases between them. Germline V CDR1 and CDR2: ENHRY, SYGVKD. The CDR3 is made up of 14 amino acids. CDR3 sequence (DNA): TGTGCCATCAGTGAGGCCAGTATCCAAGAGACCCAGTACTTC. Its protein product is CAISEASIQETQYF.